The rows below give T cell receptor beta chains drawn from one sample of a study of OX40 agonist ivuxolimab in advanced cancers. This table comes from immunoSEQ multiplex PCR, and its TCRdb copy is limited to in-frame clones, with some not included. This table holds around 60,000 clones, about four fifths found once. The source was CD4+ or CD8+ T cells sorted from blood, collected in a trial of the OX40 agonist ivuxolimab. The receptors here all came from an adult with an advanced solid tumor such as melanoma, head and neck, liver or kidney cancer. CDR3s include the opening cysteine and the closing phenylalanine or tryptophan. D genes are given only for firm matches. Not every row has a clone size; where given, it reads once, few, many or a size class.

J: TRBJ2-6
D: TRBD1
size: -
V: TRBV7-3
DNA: TGTGCCAGCAGCAACAGGGGAGCTGGGGCCAACGTCCTGACTTTC
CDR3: CASSNRGAGANVLTF

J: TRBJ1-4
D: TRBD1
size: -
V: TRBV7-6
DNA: TGTGCCAGCAGCTTAGGGCAGGGGGCGCAGAACCTGTTTTTT
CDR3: CASSLGQGAQNLFF

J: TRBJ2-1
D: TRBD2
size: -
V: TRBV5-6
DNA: TGTGCCAGCAGCTTGTGGGTACCAGGGACTAGCCGACAAGAGCAGTTCTTC
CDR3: CASSLWVPGTSRQEQFF

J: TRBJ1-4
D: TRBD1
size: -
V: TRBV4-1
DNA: TGCGCCAGCAGCCAAGCGGGACAGAGAAATGAAAAACTGTTTTTT
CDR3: CASSQAGQRNEKLFF

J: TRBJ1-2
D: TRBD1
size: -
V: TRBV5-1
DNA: TGCGCCAGCAGTAACGGACAGGGCCTTTATGGCTACACCTTC
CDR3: CASSNGQGLYGYTF

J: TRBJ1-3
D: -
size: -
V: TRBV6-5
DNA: TGTGCCAGCAGTACAACAGGAAACACCATATATTTT
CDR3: CASSTTGNTIYF

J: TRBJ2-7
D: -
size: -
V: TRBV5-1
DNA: TGCGCCAGCAGCTTGCAGGGGCAGTACGAGCAGTACTTC
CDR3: CASSLQGQYEQYF

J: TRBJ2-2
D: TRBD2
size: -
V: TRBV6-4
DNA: TGTGCCAGCAGCCCCCAACTAGCGGGAGATGCCGGGGAGCTGTTTTTT
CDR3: CASSPQLAGDAGELFF

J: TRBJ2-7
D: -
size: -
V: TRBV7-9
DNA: TGTGCCAGCAGCCCTTTACGTGGGGGCTACGAGCAGTACTTC
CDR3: CASSPLRGGYEQYF

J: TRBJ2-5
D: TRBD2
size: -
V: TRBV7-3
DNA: TGTGCCAGCAGCTTGGGGGGGCAAGAGACCCAGTACTTC
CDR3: CASSLGGQETQYF

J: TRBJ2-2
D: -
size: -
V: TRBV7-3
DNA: TGTGCCAGCAGCTCCCAGGGGAACACCGGGGAGCTGTTTTTT
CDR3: CASSSQGNTGELFF

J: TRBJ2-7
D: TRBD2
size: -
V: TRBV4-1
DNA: TGTGCCAGCAGCTTGGAGCTAGCGGGGGACGAGCAGTACTTC
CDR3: CASSLELAGDEQYF

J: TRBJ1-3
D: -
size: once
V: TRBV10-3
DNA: TGTGCCATCAGTGATCCAGGGACGGGAAACACCATATATTTT
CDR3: CAISDPGTGNTIYF

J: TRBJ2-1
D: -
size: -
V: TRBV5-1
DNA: TGCGCCAGCAGCTTACCGGGGACGCGGAACAATGAGCAGTTCTTC
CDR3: CASSLPGTRNNEQFF

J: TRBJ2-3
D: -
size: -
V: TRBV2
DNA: TGTGCCAGCAAGCGAGGGGACCCGAGCACAGATACGCAGTATTTT
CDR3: CASKRGDPSTDTQYF

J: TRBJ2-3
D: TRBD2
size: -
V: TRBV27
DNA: TGTGCCAGCAGTCCTTTAGCGGGTTGGGGAGGTAATACGCAGTATTTT
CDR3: CASSPLAGWGGNTQYF

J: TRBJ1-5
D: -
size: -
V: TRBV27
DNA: TGTGCCAGCAGTTTATTGCCAGAAAATCAGCCCCAGCATTTT
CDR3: CASSLLPENQPQHF

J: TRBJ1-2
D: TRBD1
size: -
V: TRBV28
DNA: TGTGCCAGCAAAACAGGGGGCGGCTACACCTTC
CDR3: CASKTGGGYTF

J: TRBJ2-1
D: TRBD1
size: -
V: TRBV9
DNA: TGTGCCAGCAGCGTCCGGGACAGGGGAAATGAGCAGTTCTTC
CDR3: CASSVRDRGNEQFF

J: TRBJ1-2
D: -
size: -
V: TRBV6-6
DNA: TGTGCCAGCTGGGTTACCGACTCCCCTAACTATGGCTACACCTTC
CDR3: CASWVTDSPNYGYTF

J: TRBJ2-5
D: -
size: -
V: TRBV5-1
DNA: TGCGCCAGCAGCTTACTACTAGTCAACCAAGAGACCCAGTACTTC
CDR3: CASSLLLVNQETQYF

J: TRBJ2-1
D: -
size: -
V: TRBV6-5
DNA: TGTGCCAGCAGTACCCCTCTAGCTTACAATGAGCAGTTCTTC
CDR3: CASSTPLAYNEQFF

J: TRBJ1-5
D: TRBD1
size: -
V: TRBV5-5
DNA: TGTGCCAGCAGCCGTGGACAGGATAGCAATCAGCCCCAGCATTTT
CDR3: CASSRGQDSNQPQHF

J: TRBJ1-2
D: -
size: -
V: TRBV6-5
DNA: TGTGCCAGCGCTCAGGGTGACTATGGCTACACCTTC
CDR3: CASAQGDYGYTF

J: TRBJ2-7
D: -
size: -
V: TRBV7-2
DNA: TGTGCCAGCAGCTTAGGTACCCACTACGAGCAGTACTTC
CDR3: CASSLGTHYEQYF

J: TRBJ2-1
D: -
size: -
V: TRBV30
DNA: TGTGCCTGGAGTTCGGGCCTTGAGCAGTTCTTC
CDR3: CAWSSGLEQFF

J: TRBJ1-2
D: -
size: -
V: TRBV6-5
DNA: TGTGCCAGCAGTTCCGACAGTGCCGCGAACTATGGCTACACCTTC
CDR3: CASSSDSAANYGYTF